This TCR beta chain was documented in a study of cytomegalovirus exposure and HLA in healthy donors. Study outcomes and limitations: Some V segments could not be told apart, so they were left out, TRBV6-2 and TRBV6-3 among them.

Of note for this clone: Its target is not known.

CDR1 is LNHDA, CDR2 SQIVND, per germline (reference sequence). The CDR3 is made up of 16 amino acids. V lost 2 bases to trimming and J lost 1 base, with 14 bases between them. PCR was performed using 60 Vbeta and 13 Jbeta primers. Libraries were prepared by immunoSEQ multiplex PCR; TCRdb keeps only in-frame clonotypes and omits some of them. In the table there are roughly 180,000 clones, over 65% of which are singletons. The sample comprised PBMCs. The chain employs TRBV19 and TRBJ1-1; possibly TRBD1 for D (6 bases). The TCR sequence derives from a female donor in good health and CMV-seronegative. The CDR3 DNA sequence: TGTGCCAGTAGTATACGCCGAACAGGGAGGAACACTGAAGCTTTCTTT. It specifies CASSIRRTGRNTEAFF.